This T cell receptor beta chain was documented in a study of CD8 T cells in Susac syndrome. The J segment lost 2 bases and the V segment lost 4 bases, leaving 8 bases of the junction unmatched. Germline values: CDR1 GTSNPN, CDR2 SVGIG (reference sequence). There are 14 residues in the CDR3. Sequencing targeted TCR beta in blood CD8+ and CD4+ T cells. Negative isolation was used for CD8+ and CD4+ T cells and FACS enrichment for TEMRA cells. When the RNA was reverse transcribed, random hexamers were used with an input of roughly 0.5 to 1 ug. From the immunoSEQ multiplex PCR reads, TCRdb called clonotypes with MiXCR, one entry per CDR3 protein. The table has approximately 200,000 distinct CDR3 sequences, approximately 95% seen once.

Sequencing input: CD4+ T cells from PBMCs. This receptor was identified in a human donor with multiple sclerosis. The V call is TRBV30, the J call TRBJ2-7, with 7 bases that match TRBD1. The CDR3 DNA follows: TGTGCCTGGAAAGGGACAGCTAGCCCCTACGAGCAGTACTTC. Protein product: CAWKGTASPYEQYF.